This T cell receptor beta chain was found in a study of shared clonotypes between healthy human individuals. In this sample, this clone turned up a few times. Different DNA sequences within this sample yield the same CDR3. The CDR3 has 11 amino acids. Trimming left V 0 bases short and J 5 bases short, with 4 bases between. Per germline, CDR1 DFQATT and CDR2 SNEGSKA (reference sequence). Profiling relied on immunoSEQ multiplex PCR, and the TCRdb table lists in-frame clones only, not all of them. The sample has roughly 2.5 million clones; around nine tenths are singletons. Sequencing was done on a sample of naive CD4+ T cells sorted from blood. Indicated subset: CD45RA+ positively selected. The V gene is TRBV20-1, the J gene TRBJ2-5, with no clear D. The TCR was taken from a young man in good health. The DNA for the CDR3 is TGCAGTGCTAGAGATTTGGAGACCCAGTACTTC. Its protein is CSARDLETQYF.